A single sample gave rise to the 19 T cell receptor beta chains below, sequenced in a study of T cells in Graves' hyperthyroidism and ophthalmopathy. Authors of the study amplified TCR beta CDR3 regions from RNA transcripts. A set of HTBI primers served as the primers for a first-round RT-PCR of the TCR CDR3. TCRdb ran MiXCR on the multiplex PCR reads and lists one entry per CDR3 protein. The sample records some 650,000 distinct CDR3 sequences, 15% to 20% being singletons. Sequences were obtained from blood. All receptors derive from a woman aged 40 to 50 with Graves' ophthalmopathy.

CDR3 DNA: TGTGCCAGCAGCTTGGGCCCCGGGACGGGTAACTACGAGCAGTACTTC. Translated: CASSLGPGTGNYEQYF. This chain joins TRBV7-8 and TRBJ2-7; D is possibly TRBD1 or TRBD2 (5 bases each). This CDR3 region has 16 residues. The germline gives CDR1 SGHVS, CDR2 FQNEAQ. Trimming shortened V by 3 bases and J by 3 bases, and 18 bases separated the two germline ends.

This clonotype appeared many times. The CDR3 protein is CASHPRGEGYGYTF. CDR3 nucleotides: TGTGCCTCACATCCCCGGGGGGAAGGCTATGGCTACACCTTC. This chain links TRBV13 with TRBJ1-2; the D gene is possibly TRBD1 (5 bases). CDR1 is PRHDT and CDR2 is FYEKMQ in the germline V gene (reference sequence). The CDR3 is made up of 14 amino acids. Trimming left V 11 bases short and J 4 bases short, with 20 bases between.

The chain joins TRBV6-1 to TRBJ1-6; TRBD1 agrees at 8 bases. V was clipped by 5 bases and J by 6 bases; unmatched bases: 6. The CDR3 covers 15 residues. Germline V gene sequence: CDR1 MNHNS, CDR2 SASEGT. For the CDR3, the DNA is TGTGCCAGCAGTTATCCAGGGGGCAGTAATTCACCCCTCCACTTT. Protein product: CASSYPGGSNSPLHF.

For this clonotype: This could be a read error, since a much larger clone is one nucleotide away. This chain connects TRBV28 to TRBJ2-7; 9 nucleotides match TRBD2. The J call may be in error: the DNA end matches TRBJ2-1 better. From germline, CDR1 is MDHEN and CDR2 SYDVKM. The CDR3 has 14 residues. Here the CDR3 DNA reads TGTGCCAGCCCGTTGACTAGCGGTTCCTACGAGCAGTTCTTC. This gives the protein CASPLTSGSYEQFF.

This clonotype was seen at least ten times. The rearrangement joins TRBV28 to TRBJ2-7; 7 positions agree with TRBD1. Losses at the gene ends were 8 bases for V and 0 bases for J; bases not matched to a gene: 16. The germline gives CDR1 MDHEN, CDR2 SYDVKM. This CDR3 is built from 17 residues. The CDR3 coding sequence is TGTGCCAGCCCGCCCTCCCAAGACAGGGCCCTCTCCTACGAGCAGTACTTC. This translates into CASPPSQDRALSYEQYF.

This clonotype was seen only a few times. V and J are TRBV12-3 or TRBV12-4 and TRBJ2-3; 8 bases are a match to TRBD1. J lost 3 bases, V lost 6 bases, and 5 bases had no gene match. The CDR3 is 14 amino acids. This CDR3 reads CASSDRGFTDTQYF. CDR3 bases: TGTGCCAGCAGCGACAGGGGTTTTACAGATACGCAGTATTTT.

Ten or more counts support this clonotype. The chain employs TRBV6-1 and TRBJ1-1; D perhaps matches TRBD1 (6 bases). The CDR3 has 17 amino acids. V shed 4 bases and J shed 1 base, with 19 bases lying between them. The germline gives CDR1 MNHNS, CDR2 SASEGT. DNA for the CDR3: TGTGCCAGCAGTGCACAATATACAGGGTTGGGGAACACTGAAGCTTTCTTT. Translating it yields CASSAQYTGLGNTEAFF.

This clonotype was observed many times. This chain uses TRBV27 with TRBJ2-7, with 11 bases matching TRBD2. The CDR3 loop spans 18 amino acids. Germline loops: CDR1 MNHEY, CDR2 SMNVEV (reference sequence). The ends lost 7 bases at V and 2 bases at J; junction bases unmatched: 16. This CDR3 reads CASNRTGTSGLLPYEQYF. DNA for the CDR3: TGTGCCAGCAATCGGACGGGGACTAGCGGTCTCCTCCCCTACGAGCAGTACTTC.

The genes are TRBV29-1 and TRBJ2-1, with D possibly TRBD1 on 6 matching bases. Per the germline V gene, CDR1 is SQVTM and CDR2 is ANQGSEA. Deletions cut 6 bases from V and 3 bases from J, with 18 bases between. The CDR3 sequence is 15 residues long. CDR3 DNA sequence: TGCAGCGTCCGAGGAGGCAGGGGTATCTACAATGAGCAGTTCTTC. This encodes CSVRGGRGIYNEQFF.

This clonotype showed up many times. This chain joins TRBV20-1 and TRBJ1-1; 9 nucleotides align to TRBD1. V lost 0 bases to trimming and J lost 0 bases; unmatched junction nucleotides: 5. Germline V gene data show CDR1 as DFQATT and CDR2 as SNEGSKA (reference sequence). This CDR3 has 16 amino acids. CDR3 loop: CSARDPGTGLNTEAFF. CDR3 bases: TGCAGTGCTAGAGATCCCGGGACAGGGTTGAACACTGAAGCTTTCTTT.

V gene TRBV20-1 combines with J gene TRBJ2-1; no reliable D call. Trimming pared 3 bases from V and 6 bases from J, leaving 6 bases between. This CDR3 region has 11 residues. Germline V lookup: CDR1 DFQATT, CDR2 SNEGSKA (reference sequence). For the CDR3, the DNA is TGCAGTGCTAGCGAAATCAATGAGCAGTTCTTC. It yields the protein CSASEINEQFF.

This clonotype was seen a handful of times. The chain has TRBV19 and TRBJ1-5; TRBD1 might be the D (5 bases). Trimming took off 4 bases at V and 7 bases at J, with 17 bases between the two ends. The CDR3 covers 15 residues. The germline V gene has CDR1 LNHDA and CDR2 SQIVND (reference sequence). The chain's CDR3 is CASSTRQPFTQPQHF. The DNA of the CDR3 is TGTGCCAGTAGTACCCGACAGCCCTTTACGCAGCCCCAGCATTTT.

The chain employs TRBV29-1 and TRBJ1-1; no firm D call. The CDR3 runs 13 residues. CDR1 is SQVTM, CDR2 ANQGSEA, per germline. Trimming pared 6 bases from V and 0 bases from J, leaving 11 bases between. CDR3 loop: CSVRTSLNTEAFF. In DNA, the CDR3 is TGCAGCGTCCGAACCTCATTGAACACTGAAGCTTTCTTT. The full variable domain, in which reference TRBV29-1 and TRBJ1-1 provide the parts outside the CDR3, is SAVISQKPSRDICQRGTSLTIQCQVDSQVTMMFWYRQQPGQSLTLIATANQGSEATYESGFVIDKFPISRPNLTFSTLTVSNMSPEDSSIYLCSVRTSLNTEAFFGQGTRLTVV.

This chain connects TRBV6-1 to TRBJ1-3; D gene unclear. The CDR3 totals 16 residues. Trimming pared 6 bases from V and 0 bases from J, leaving 15 bases between. The germline V gene has CDR1 MNHNS and CDR2 SASEGT. The CDR3 here is CASSAFKTSSGNTIYF. The CDR3 nucleotides read TGTGCCAGCAGCGCCTTCAAGACTAGCTCTGGAAACACCATATATTTT.

This clonotype has at least ten counts. This chain joins TRBV2 and TRBJ2-4; perhaps TRBD1 as D (6 bases). CDR1 and CDR2 (germline): SNHLY, FYNNEI. CDR3 length equals 14 residues. Trimming pared 4 bases from V and 8 bases from J, leaving 15 bases between. The CDR3 sequence: CASSAEEGVDIQYF. CDR3 DNA: TGTGCCAGCAGTGCGGAAGAGGGGGTTGACATTCAGTACTTC. Combining the CDR3 with reference TRBV2 and TRBJ2-4 gives the whole variable domain EPEVTQTPSHQVTQMGQEVILRCVPISNHLYFYWYRQILGQKVEFLVSFYNNEISEKSEIFDDQFSVERPDGSNFTLKIRSTKLEDSAMYFCASSAEEGVDIQYFGAGTRLSVL.

In its sample, this clonotype was seen a few times. V gene TRBV30 combines with J gene TRBJ1-6, with 8 bases identical to TRBD1. Germline CDR1 is GTSNPN and CDR2 is SVGIG (reference sequence). The CDR3 is made up of 19 amino acids. J lost 8 bases, V lost 4 bases, and 22 bases had no gene match. CDR3 sequence: CAWTYAFLQTGVFDSPLHF. DNA of the CDR3: TGTGCCTGGACTTACGCTTTCCTGCAGACAGGGGTTTTTGATTCACCCCTCCACTTT. The variable domain in full, completed from reference TRBV30 and TRBJ1-6, reads SQTIHQWPATLVQPVGSPLSLECTVEGTSNPNLYWYRQAAGRGLQLLFYSVGIGQISSEVPQNLSASRPQDRQFILSSKKLLLSDSGFYLCAWTYAFLQTGVFDSPLHFGNGTRLTVT.

As regards this clonotype: The junction differs from germline at one of its ends, possibly a read error. The CDR3 DNA reads as TGCGCCAGCAAGGGGACAGCTATGAACACTGAAGCTTTCTTT. Residues: CASKGTAMNTEAFF. The chain employs TRBV6-1 and TRBJ1-1; 7 positions agree with TRBD1. Germline loops: CDR1 MNHNS, CDR2 SASEGT. The length of the CDR3 is 14 residues.

The chain combines TRBV10-3 with TRBJ2-3, with 7 bases fitting TRBD2. Germline V lookup: CDR1 ENHRY, CDR2 SYGVKD. V was pared by 7 bases and J by 3 bases, with 4 bases of the junction left unmatched. The CDR3 is 13 residues long. The CDR3 here is CAITAGETDTQYF. The CDR3, as DNA: TGTGCCATCACGGCGGGGGAGACAGATACGCAGTATTTT.

This clonotype was found many times. The J gene is TRBJ1-1, the V gene TRBV5-6; D unresolved. Germline V gene lookup returns CDR1 SGHDT and CDR2 YYEEEE. V lost 4 bases and J lost 4, with 5 bases in between. The CDR3 length is 11 residues. This CDR3 reads CASSRSTEAFF. CDR3 bases: TGTGCCAGCAGCCGGAGCACTGAAGCTTTCTTT.